This T cell receptor beta chain stems from a study of control samples from healthy donors and cancer patients. The repertoire was sequenced with immunoSEQ multiplex PCR; TCRdb's copy has only in-frame clones and lacks some. The table lists some 100,000 clones, about 91% of them singletons. V was pared by 5 bases and J by 4 bases, with 15 bases between. Per the germline V gene, CDR1 is MNHEY and CDR2 is SMNVEV (reference sequence). This CDR3 is 14 amino acids long. This rearrangement joins TRBV27 to TRBJ2-7; D remains ambiguous. Material: blood. The receptor's source is a man under 40 in good health. The CDR3 coding sequence is TGTGCCAGCAGTCTTAACTGGAAGACTTACGAGCAGTACTTC. Its protein product is CASSLNWKTYEQYF.